Following are 29 T cell receptor beta chains from one sample sequenced in a study of blood T cell repertoires in COVID-19. Clones were sequenced by immunoSEQ multiplex PCR, and TCRdb holds only the in-frame ones, with some missing. This sample has 80,000 to 100,000 clones, with 80% found just once. Sequenced material: peripheral blood. The receptor set was obtained from a human donor in a cohort sampled during active COVID-19.

This clone has only a few counts. This sequence joins TRBV19 and TRBJ2-1; TRBD2 agrees at 9 bases. The junction had 11 bases not matched to a gene; V was cut back by 1 base and J by 7 bases. The germline V gene has CDR1 LNHDA and CDR2 SQIVND (reference sequence). The CDR3 is made up of 17 amino acids. This chain's CDR3 is CASSIGSGRLRKNEQFF. DNA of the CDR3: TGTGCCAGTAGTATAGGTAGCGGGAGACTAAGGAAGAATGAGCAGTTCTTC.

The gene calls are TRBV5-1 and TRBJ1-3; D not resolved. The CDR3 is 16 residues long. Trimming cost V 0 bases and J 0 bases, with 10 bases left between them. Germline-derived CDR1 and CDR2 are SGHRS and YFSETQ. The CDR3: CASSLGQAGSGNTIYF. The CDR3 bases are TGCGCCAGCAGCTTGGGGCAGGCCGGCTCTGGAAACACCATATATTTT.

The chain combines TRBV9 with TRBJ2-2; D might be TRBD2 (6 bases). V lost 3 bases and J 4 bases, leaving 10 bases between the germline ends. There are 14 residues in the CDR3. Per the germline V gene, CDR1 is SGDLS and CDR2 is YYNGEE. CDR3: CASSGSGRTGELFF. In nucleotides, the CDR3 is TGTGCCAGCAGCGGAAGCGGGCGCACCGGGGAGCTGTTTTTT.

The chain links TRBV6-6 to TRBJ1-2; perhaps TRBD1 as D (6 bases). The CDR3 consists of 14 residues. The V end was cut by 0 bases, the J end by 8 bases, with 13 bases between. CDR1 is MNHNY and CDR2 is SVGAGI in the germline V gene (reference sequence). The CDR3 DNA reads as TGTGCCAGCAGTTACTCGAACAGGGAAGGAGGCTACACCTTC. Translating it yields CASSYSNREGGYTF.

The chain uses TRBV18 and TRBJ2-1; maybe TRBD1 (5 bases). V was pared by 8 bases and J by 8 bases, with 34 bases between. This CDR3 has 19 residues. Germline CDR1 is KGHSH and CDR2 is LQKENI. The CDR3 coding sequence is TGTGCCAGCACTGGGTCCACAGGACGTCTGTCGTCGACCGGGTATGAGCAGTTCTTC. Its translation is CASTGSTGRLSSTGYEQFF.

This rearrangement joins TRBV28 to TRBJ1-2, with a possible D match to TRBD1 (5 bases). V dropped 5 bases and J dropped 8 bases, with 15 bases sitting between them. Germline V gene lookup returns CDR1 MDHEN and CDR2 SYDVKM. CDR3 length: 13 amino acids. CDR3 bases: TGTGCCAGCAGTAGGACATGGGAGGGCGGCTACACCTTC. It encodes CASSRTWEGGYTF.

This clone was observed once. The V gene is TRBV24-1, the J gene TRBJ2-5; tentative D call: TRBD2 (5 bases). V was cut by 0 bases and J by 2 bases, with 15 bases left in between. CDR1 and CDR2 from the germline V gene are KGHDR and SFDVKD. There are 17 residues in the CDR3. The CDR3 DNA reads as TGTGCCACCAGTGATTTGCCCCGGGGTGCCCCGCAAGAGACCCAGTACTTC. It translates to CATSDLPRGAPQETQYF.

The V call is TRBV5-5, the J call TRBJ1-2; a weak D match, TRBD1 (6 bases). The germline V gene has CDR1 SGHKS and CDR2 YYEKEE (reference sequence). Trimming left V 2 bases short and J 1 base short, with 15 bases between. This CDR3 is built from 16 residues. CDR3 sequence reads: CASSFAGASFNYGYTF. The CDR3, as DNA: TGTGCCAGCAGCTTCGCAGGGGCCAGTTTTAACTATGGCTACACCTTC.

Only one count was recorded for this clone. The V call is TRBV3-1 (or the pseudogene TRBV3-2), the J call TRBJ2-1, with 9 bases identical to TRBD2. The CDR3 loop spans 16 amino acids. Unmatched junction bases numbered 11, after V lost 4 bases and J lost 7 bases. Germline V gives CDR1 LGHDT, CDR2 YNNKEL (reference sequence). The CDR3, as DNA: TGTGCCAGCAGCCTCGGCCGAGGCGGGGGGGAAAATGAGCAGTTCTTC. This gives the protein CASSLGRGGGENEQFF.

In DNA form, the CDR3 reads TGCGCCAGCAGCTCGACAGGGCCTAATTCACCCCTCCACTTT. Protein: CASSSTGPNSPLHF. The chain has TRBV5-1 and TRBJ1-6, with TRBD1 matching 7 bases. This CDR3 has 14 amino acids. The germline V gene has CDR1 SGHRS and CDR2 YFSETQ. V dropped 3 bases and J dropped 6; count of bases not matched to a gene: 3.

The V call is TRBV10-1, the J call TRBJ2-5; 8 bases map to TRBD1. V lost 6 bases, J lost 2 bases, and 2 bases stayed unmatched. CDR1 is WNHNN, CDR2 SYGVQD, per germline (reference sequence). CDR3 length: 13 amino acids. CDR3 protein: CASSRDRQETQYF. Written as DNA, the CDR3 is TGCGCCAGCAGCCGGGACAGGCAAGAGACCCAGTACTTC.

This clone appeared once. This chain uses TRBV28 with TRBJ1-2; no reliable D call. Trimming shortened V by 8 bases and J by 3 bases, and 16 bases separated the two germline ends. Germline V gene sequence: CDR1 MDHEN, CDR2 SYDVKM. CDR3 length: 14 residues. The CDR3 nucleotides are TGTGCCAGCCGACCCACGTCCAGGTACTATGGCTACACCTTC. Amino acids: CASRPTSRYYGYTF.

The chain couples TRBV6-5 to TRBJ1-1, with D possibly matching TRBD1 (5 bases). CDR1 is MNHEY, CDR2 SVGAGI, per germline. Trimming removed 9 bases from V and 1 base from J, with 18 bases in between. CDR3 size: 15 residues. The CDR3 DNA follows: TGTGCCAGTGATGAAAGACAGCATCGGAACACTGAAGCTTTCTTT. This encodes CASDERQHRNTEAFF.

The chain couples TRBV28 to TRBJ1-5; unclear D gene. The CDR3 covers 15 residues. Germline V CDR1 and CDR2: MDHEN, SYDVKM. V lost 5 bases to trimming and J lost 0 bases, with 11 bases between them. For the CDR3, the DNA is TGTGCCAGCAGTCGGTTGCGGGTTAGCAATCAGCCCCAGCATTTT. The encoded protein is CASSRLRVSNQPQHF.

This chain connects TRBV5-1 to TRBJ1-2; D unclear. Germline CDR1 is SGHRS and CDR2 is YFSETQ. The V end lost 2 bases, the J end lost 3 bases, and 8 bases lay between the germline ends. The CDR3 consists of 13 residues. CDR3 in amino acids: CASSFQVDYGYTF. CDR3 DNA: TGCGCCAGCAGCTTCCAGGTCGACTATGGCTACACCTTC.

The CDR3 DNA is TGTGCCATCAGTGAGTATGGGGCCACTCTCAACACCGGGGAGCTGTTTTTT. It translates to CAISEYGATLNTGELFF. The chain couples TRBV10-3 to TRBJ2-2; a possible D gene is TRBD1 (5 bases). Germline loops: CDR1 ENHRY, CDR2 SYGVKD. V lost 1 base and J lost 2, with 14 bases in between. The CDR3 contains 17 residues.

V usage is TRBV28 and J usage is TRBJ1-6; the match to TRBD1 covers 8 bases. This CDR3 has 15 amino acids. CDR1 and CDR2 from the germline V gene are MDHEN and SYDVKM. V trimming: 7 bases; J trimming: 9 bases; junction bases outside the gene matches: 11. The CDR3 DNA sequence: TGTGCCAGCACTCCCCACGGGCAGGGGGCTTCACCCCTCCACTTT. This sequence encodes CASTPHGQGASPLHF.

This clone was seen a few times. V usage is TRBV2 and J usage is TRBJ1-1; D remains unclear. CDR3 length: 14 amino acids. CDR1 and CDR2 (germline): SNHLY, FYNNEI. V lost 7 bases to trimming and J lost 6 bases, with 18 bases between them. CDR3 sequence reads: CASTAYLAIPEAFF. CDR3 DNA: TGTGCCAGCACCGCTTACCTGGCCATCCCTGAAGCTTTCTTT.

The chain carries TRBV9 and TRBJ2-3, with a possible D match to TRBD1 (5 bases). Trimming cost V 0 bases and J 2 bases, with 10 bases left between them. The CDR3 covers 15 residues. Germline V gives CDR1 SGDLS, CDR2 YYNGEE. CDR3 bases: TGTGCCAGCAGCGTAGGTGCAGGGTCCACAGATACGCAGTATTTT. Encoded protein: CASSVGAGSTDTQYF.

The CDR3: CATRQGYQPQHF. In nucleotides, the CDR3 is TGTGCTACGAGACAGGGCTATCAGCCCCAGCATTTT. The genes are TRBV6-5 and TRBJ1-5; 7 nucleotides line up with TRBD1. The CDR3 is 12 amino acids. Germline V lookup: CDR1 MNHEY, CDR2 SVGAGI.

The J gene is TRBJ1-6, the V gene TRBV30, with TRBD1 matching 8 bases. Per the germline V gene, CDR1 is GTSNPN and CDR2 is SVGIG (reference sequence). CDR3 length: 14 residues. V was clipped by 6 bases and J by 14 bases; unmatched bases: 15. The CDR3 spells CACRIQGELGALHF. CDR3 DNA: TGTGCCTGCCGGATACAGGGGGAGCTGGGGGCCCTCCACTTT. Together with reference TRBV30 and TRBJ1-6, the CDR3 gives the full variable domain: SQTIHQWPATLVQPVGSPLSLECTVEGTSNPNLYWYRQAAGRGLQLLFYSVGIGQISSEVPQNLSASRPQDRQFILSSKKLLLSDSGFYLCACRIQGELGALHFGNGTRLTVT.

This clone has a handful of counts. A junction end diverges from the germline sequence, so it may reflect a read error. The chain employs TRBV19 and TRBJ2-3; 7 nucleotides align to TRBD1. Germline CDR1 is LNHDA and CDR2 is SQIVND (reference sequence). The CDR3 length is 13 residues. The DNA of the CDR3 is TGTGCCAGTAGGATAGGGGGCTCAGATACGCAGTATTTT. Amino acid sequence: CASRIGGSDTQYF.

The chain joins TRBV10-3 to TRBJ2-5; the match to TRBD2 covers 12 bases. Germline loops: CDR1 ENHRY, CDR2 SYGVKD. V dropped 6 bases and J dropped 2; count of bases not matched to a gene: 4. The length of the CDR3 is 15 residues. CDR3 loop: CAIRELAGGQETQYF. CDR3 nucleotides: TGTGCCATCAGGGAACTAGCGGGGGGTCAAGAGACCCAGTACTTC.

This chain joins TRBV5-6 and TRBJ2-1, with D maybe TRBD2 (7 bases). Germline V gives CDR1 SGHDT, CDR2 YYEEEE. The germline V and J ends were trimmed by 6 bases and 4 bases, with 20 bases remaining between them. This CDR3 has 16 residues. This chain's CDR3 is CASTRSYGGPYNEQFF. In DNA, the CDR3 is TGTGCCAGCACCCGATCTTACGGGGGGCCTTACAATGAGCAGTTCTTC.

This clone was recorded only once. This chain links TRBV21-1 with TRBJ1-5; the table calls TRBD1, which could not be checked here. TRBV21-1 is a recognized pseudogene. CDR3 length equals 18 residues. This chain's CDR3 is CASSEIGQGRLGRQPQHF. The CDR3 nucleotides read TGTGCCAGCAGTGAGATCGGACAGGGAAGGTTAGGTCGACAGCCCCAGCATTTT.

The chain joins TRBV5-5 to TRBJ2-3; tentatively, D is TRBD2 (6 bases). V gave up 0 bases and J gave up 2 bases, with 7 bases separating them. From germline, CDR1 is SGHKS and CDR2 YYEKEE (reference sequence). The CDR3 has 14 residues. The CDR3: CASSLGGVTDTQYF. The CDR3 coding sequence is TGTGCCAGCAGCTTGGGCGGGGTCACAGATACGCAGTATTTT.

The gene calls are TRBV5-5 and TRBJ2-5; the D gene is possibly TRBD2 (6 bases). The CDR3 totals 16 residues. V was pared by 4 bases and J by 0 bases, with 16 bases between. From germline, CDR1 is SGHKS and CDR2 YYEKEE (reference sequence). CDR3 in DNA: TGTGCCAGCAGCCCCGGCGGGGTGTCTTACCAAGAGACCCAGTACTTC. This codes for CASSPGGVSYQETQYF.

This rearrangement joins TRBV6-6 to TRBJ2-1; TRBD1 might be the D (5 bases). CDR3 length equals 14 residues. With 2 bases removed from V and 7 bases from J, the gap between germline ends came to 12 bases. Looked up from germline, CDR1 is MNHNY and CDR2 is SVGAGI (reference sequence). CDR3 bases: TGTGCCAGCAGTTACAGGGGCCTTCCGAATGAGCAGTTCTTC. This translates into CASSYRGLPNEQFF.

The chain links TRBV14 to TRBJ2-5; 9 bases fit TRBD1. Germline V lookup: CDR1 SGHDN, CDR2 FVKESK. With 2 bases clipped from V and 5 bases from J, the junction kept 3 bases outside the gene matches. There are 14 residues in the CDR3. CDR3 in DNA: TGTGCCAGCAGCCAAAACAGGGGGCAGGAGACCCAGTACTTC. Encoded protein: CASSQNRGQETQYF.